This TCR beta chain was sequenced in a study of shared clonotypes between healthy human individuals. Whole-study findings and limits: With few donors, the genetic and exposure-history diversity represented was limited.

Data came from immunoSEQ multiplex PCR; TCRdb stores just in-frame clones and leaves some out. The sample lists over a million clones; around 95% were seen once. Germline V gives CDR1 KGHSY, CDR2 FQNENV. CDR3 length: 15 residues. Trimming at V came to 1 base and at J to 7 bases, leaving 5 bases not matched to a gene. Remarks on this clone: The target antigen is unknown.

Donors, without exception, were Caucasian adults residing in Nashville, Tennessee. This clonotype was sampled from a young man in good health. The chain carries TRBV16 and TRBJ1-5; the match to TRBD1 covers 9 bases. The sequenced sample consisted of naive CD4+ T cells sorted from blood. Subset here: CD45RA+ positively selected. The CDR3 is CASSQLGQGIQPQHF. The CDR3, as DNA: TGTGCCAGCAGCCAATTGGGACAGGGCATCCAGCCCCAGCATTTT.